Below, 26 T cell receptor beta chains from the same sample are listed, as sequenced in a study of cytomegalovirus exposure and HLA in healthy donors. It was with 60 Vbeta and 13 Jbeta primers that the PCR ran. TCRdb's table, derived via immunoSEQ multiplex PCR, lists solely in-frame clones and lacks some. Here the sample spans hundreds of thousands of clones, around 70% being singletons. Sequencing was carried out using PBMCs. These receptors were obtained from a man aged 35-49 years in good health and CMV-seropositive.

The chain uses TRBV10-3 and TRBJ1-2, with D hard to call. V lost 3 bases to trimming and J lost 6 bases, with 20 bases between them. CDR1 ENHRY and CDR2 SYGVKD come from the germline V gene. This CDR3 spans 16 amino acids. Here the CDR3 DNA reads TGTGCCATCAGTGAAAGTATAACCCGGGGTCTGGATGGCTACACCTTC. As protein: CAISESITRGLDGYTF.

The CDR3 DNA is TGCAGCGCCCGGACAGGGGATTATGGCTACACCTTC. Translation: CSARTGDYGYTF. The chain recombines TRBV29-1 with TRBJ1-2; 9 positions agree with TRBD1. CDR1 is SQVTM and CDR2 is ANQGSEA in the germline V gene. The CDR3 runs 12 residues. V lost 7 bases to trimming and J lost 5 bases; unmatched junction nucleotides: 5. Filled out from reference TRBV29-1 and TRBJ1-2, the complete variable domain reads SAVISQKPSRDICQRGTSLTIQCQVDSQVTMMFWYRQQPGQSLTLIATANQGSEATYESGFVIDKFPISRPNLTFSTLTVSNMSPEDSSIYLCSARTGDYGYTFGSGTRLTVV.

This chain connects TRBV7-9 to TRBJ2-3; a possible D gene is TRBD1 (5 bases). The CDR3 sequence is 17 residues long. Trimming removed 3 bases at V and 2 bases at J, with 18 bases between. Germline V gene sequence: CDR1 SEHNR, CDR2 FQNEAQ (reference sequence). The CDR3 nucleotides are TGTGCCAGCAGCTTTTCCCCCCAAGGGGCCGTCACAGATACGCAGTATTTT. Translated, it gives CASSFSPQGAVTDTQYF.

The chain is built from TRBV15 and TRBJ2-3, with D perhaps TRBD1 (5 bases). The CDR3 sequence is 15 residues long. CDR1 is LNHNV and CDR2 is YYDKDF in the germline V gene (reference sequence). V lost 0 bases, J lost 2 bases, and 9 bases lay in between. CDR3 sequence: CATSRDSTATDTQYF. The CDR3 region has the DNA TGTGCCACCAGCAGAGATTCGACAGCCACAGATACGCAGTATTTT.

The rearrangement links TRBV5-1 to TRBJ1-1; D gene ambiguous. With 5 bases removed from V and 3 bases from J, the gap between germline ends came to 23 bases. Germline V gene data show CDR1 as SGHRS and CDR2 as YFSETQ. CDR3 size: 17 residues. The CDR3 nucleotides are TGCGCCAGCAGTCCAGGTCGGTTTGAGTCTGTCTACACTGAAGCTTTCTTT. Its protein is CASSPGRFESVYTEAFF.

The genes are TRBV5-1 and TRBJ2-7; a possible D gene is TRBD2 (5 bases). The ends were cut back, 0 bases at V and 9 bases at J, with 16 bases in the middle. The CDR3 has 14 residues. Looked up from germline, CDR1 is SGHRS and CDR2 is YFSETQ. CDR3 amino acids: CASSLAEGRSGQYF. Here the CDR3 DNA reads TGCGCCAGCAGCTTGGCCGAGGGCCGGTCCGGGCAGTACTTC.

The V call is TRBV25-1, the J call TRBJ2-5, with TRBD1 matching over 8 bases. Germline V gene sequence: CDR1 MGHDK, CDR2 SYGVNS. This CDR3 comprises 14 residues. V was clipped by 2 bases and J by 11 bases; unmatched bases: 10. CDR3 loop: CASSERTGPSAQYF. CDR3 DNA: TGTGCCAGCAGTGAACGGACAGGGCCATCTGCGCAGTACTTC. Variable domain in full (rest from reference TRBV25-1 and TRBJ2-5): EADIYQTPRYLVIGTGKKITLECSQTMGHDKMYWYQQDPGMELHLIHYSYGVNSTEKGDLSSESTVSRIRTEHFPLTLESARPSHTSQYLCASSERTGPSAQYFGPGTRLLVL.

The chain has TRBV9 and TRBJ2-7; 8 bases are shared with TRBD2. CDR1 SGDLS and CDR2 YYNGEE come from the germline V gene. The length of the CDR3 is 17 residues. With 0 bases clipped from V and 2 bases from J, the junction kept 10 bases outside the gene matches. The CDR3 spells CASSVDGSGRGAYEQYF. The CDR3, as DNA: TGTGCCAGCAGCGTAGACGGGTCGGGGCGGGGGGCCTACGAGCAGTACTTC.

The chain uses TRBV7-2 and TRBJ2-1; TRBD2 matches 8 bases. V dropped 5 bases and J dropped 7; count of bases not matched to a gene: 16. The CDR3 contains 17 residues. Looked up from germline, CDR1 is SGHTA and CDR2 is FQGNSA. CDR3 in amino acids: CASSLQPRGGRGNEQFF. CDR3 in DNA: TGTGCCAGCAGCCTCCAGCCCCGGGGGGGCCGAGGAAATGAGCAGTTCTTC. The complete variable domain, with remaining parts taken from reference TRBV7-2 and TRBJ2-1, reads GAGVSQSPSNKVTEKGKDVELRCDPISGHTALYWYRQSLGQGLEFLIYFQGNSAPDKSGLPSDRFSAERTGGSVSTLTIQRTQQEDSAVYLCASSLQPRGGRGNEQFFGPGTRLTVL.

The rearrangement uses TRBV7-6 and TRBJ1-4, with D perhaps matching TRBD1 (5 bases). CDR1 is SGHVS, CDR2 FNYEAQ, per germline. V was shortened by 5 bases and J by 5 bases, with 18 bases between the two germline ends. The CDR3 covers 16 residues. The CDR3 here is CASSLAVRGGNEKLFF. The CDR3 DNA is TGTGCCAGCAGCCTCGCCGTTCGGGGGGGGAATGAAAAACTGTTTTTT.

This clone has a handful of counts. V gene TRBV6-1 combines with J gene TRBJ2-7, with a possible D match to TRBD1 (5 bases). CDR1 MNHNS and CDR2 SASEGT come from the germline V gene. Trimming cost V 6 bases and J 5 bases, with 14 bases left between them. This CDR3 has 13 residues. The CDR3 nucleotides are TGTGCCAGCAGGGCCCAGGGTCTCAACGAGCAGTACTTC. This codes for CASRAQGLNEQYF.

This chain joins TRBV10-3 and TRBJ1-2, with TRBD1 as a possible D gene (6 bases). This CDR3 has 17 residues. Germline-derived CDR1 and CDR2 are ENHRY and SYGVKD. The ends were cut back, 2 bases at V and 0 bases at J, with 16 bases in the middle. CDR3 residues: CAISETGHPLPNYGYTF. For the CDR3, the DNA is TGTGCCATCAGTGAGACAGGGCACCCACTTCCTAACTATGGCTACACCTTC.

The V gene is TRBV28, the J gene TRBJ2-7, with a tentative D call TRBD2 (5 bases). The CDR3 has 14 amino acids. Trimming removed 4 bases at V and 3 bases at J, with 13 bases between. Germline CDR1 is MDHEN and CDR2 is SYDVKM. The DNA for the CDR3 is TGTGCCAGCAGTTCACCTAGCTTACTCTACGAGCAGTACTTC. This translates into CASSSPSLLYEQYF. Combining the CDR3 with reference TRBV28 and TRBJ2-7 gives the whole variable domain DVKVTQSSRYLVKRTGEKVFLECVQDMDHENMFWYRQDPGLGLRLIYFSYDVKMKEKGDIPEGYSVSREKKERFSLILESASTNQTSMYLCASSSPSLLYEQYFGPGTRLTVT.

This clone turned up a few times. One end of the junction is discordant with germline, which a read error may explain. The genes are TRBV6-1 and TRBJ1-4; 7 bases line up with TRBD1. This CDR3 has 11 residues. Germline loops: CDR1 MNHNS, CDR2 SASEGT. In nucleotides, the CDR3 is TGTGCCAGCAGTGAAGATAACACAGGGGTTTTT. Its translation is CASSEDNTGVF.

Remarks on this clone: Other nucleotide sequences from this sample produce the same CDR3. The chain joins TRBV5-1 to TRBJ2-7; 8 bases map to TRBD1. V was pared by 2 bases and J by 6 bases, with 1 base of the junction left unmatched. Germline V gene lookup returns CDR1 SGHRS and CDR2 YFSETQ. The length of the CDR3 is 12 residues. In nucleotides, the CDR3 is TGCGCCAGCAGCTTTACAGGGGGCGAGCAGTACTTC. Translation gives CASSFTGGEQYF.

Only a few counts were recorded for this clone. The V call is TRBV7-2, the J call TRBJ2-1; 12 positions agree with TRBD2. Per the germline V gene, CDR1 is SGHTA and CDR2 is FQGNSA. V lost 0 bases and J lost 9; bases outside the gene matches: 18. The CDR3 sequence is 20 residues long. The CDR3 spells CASSLAPPGDLAGGPGEQFF. DNA for the CDR3: TGTGCCAGCAGCTTAGCCCCGCCCGGTGATCTAGCGGGGGGGCCGGGTGAGCAGTTCTTC.

This clone was counted a single time. This chain joins TRBV4-1 and TRBJ2-3, with D possibly being TRBD1 (5 bases). Trimming removed 1 base from V and 1 base from J, with 12 bases in between. The CDR3 runs to 16 residues. Germline V lookup: CDR1 MGHRA, CDR2 YSYEKL. The CDR3 reads CASSQGIGAGTDTQYF. In DNA, the CDR3 is TGCGCCAGCAGCCAAGGAATAGGGGCGGGCACAGATACGCAGTATTTT.

The J gene is TRBJ2-7, the V gene TRBV5-6; D may be TRBD2 (6 bases). CDR1 and CDR2 from the germline V gene are SGHDT and YYEEEE. This CDR3 comprises 13 residues. Between the trimmed V and J ends, which lost 5 bases and 9 bases, there was a span of 18 bases. The CDR3 protein is CASSLWGEMGQYF. CDR3 bases: TGTGCCAGCAGTCTTTGGGGGGAGATGGGGCAGTACTTC.

This clone was detected a few times. As DNA, the CDR3 is TGTGCCAGCAGTTTACAGGACTGGATTTCTGAGCAGTTCTTC. This translates into CASSLQDWISEQFF. V gene TRBV28 combines with J gene TRBJ2-1; perhaps TRBD2 as D (5 bases). The length of the CDR3 is 14 residues. Trimming stripped 2 bases from V and 9 bases from J, with 14 bases between. In germline, CDR1 is MDHEN, CDR2 SYDVKM.

The CDR3 DNA is TGTGCCAGCAGCTTGGATTCCCCCGGGAACACTGAAGCTTTCTTT. Residues: CASSLDSPGNTEAFF. The V gene is TRBV5-4, the J gene TRBJ1-1; D gene uncertain. The V gene's germline CDR1 is SGHNT and CDR2 YYREEE (reference sequence). The CDR3 extends over 15 amino acids. Trimming left V 0 bases short and J 1 base short, with 10 bases between.

Written as DNA, the CDR3 is TGTGCCAGCAGCCAAGCGGCTAATGTCGGGGTGCGCACAGATACGCAGTATTTT. Amino acid sequence: CASSQAANVGVRTDTQYF. The chain combines TRBV4-2 with TRBJ2-3, with D tentatively TRBD2 (5 bases). The CDR3 consists of 18 residues. Germline-derived CDR1 and CDR2 are LGHNA and YNFKEQ. Trimming took off 1 base at V and 1 base at J, with 18 bases between the two ends.

The chain carries TRBV18 and TRBJ1-2; 10 positions match TRBD1. The length of the CDR3 is 15 residues. Trimming cost V 3 bases and J 5 bases; bases outside gene matches: 6. Germline lookup yields CDR1 KGHSH and CDR2 LQKENI. The CDR3 protein is CASSPQGQGKYGYTF. As DNA, the CDR3 is TGTGCCAGCTCACCCCAGGGACAGGGGAAATATGGCTACACCTTC.

The chain is built from TRBV5-4 and TRBJ2-7; D unresolved. Germline V lookup: CDR1 SGHNT, CDR2 YYREEE (reference sequence). Between the trimmed V and J ends, which lost 0 bases and 5 bases, there was a span of 12 bases. The CDR3 has 14 residues. The CDR3 DNA sequence: TGTGCCAGCAGCTTGGATGCGCGTATCCACGAGCAGTACTTC. The encoded protein is CASSLDARIHEQYF.

This clone was picked up a small number of times. This CDR3 is CAVPGLAGGLTYEQYF. CDR3 nucleotide sequence: TGCGCAGTGCCGGGACTAGCGGGGGGATTGACCTACGAGCAGTACTTC. The chain has TRBV4-1 and TRBJ2-7, with TRBD2 matching 15 bases. CDR1 MGHRA and CDR2 YSYEKL come from the germline V gene. The CDR3 length is 16 residues.

The rearrangement joins TRBV4-1 to TRBJ2-1; 10 bases agree with TRBD2. This CDR3 has 16 amino acids. Germline CDR1 MGHRA, CDR2 YSYEKL. V was clipped by 1 base and J by 2 bases; unmatched bases: 2. CDR3 coding DNA: TGCGCCAGCAGCCAAGGGACTAGCGGACCCTACAATGAGCAGTTCTTC. Translating it yields CASSQGTSGPYNEQFF.

V gene TRBV7-9 combines with J gene TRBJ1-4; D not certain. The ends were cut back, 2 bases at V and 4 bases at J, with 11 bases in the middle. The CDR3 runs 15 residues. Germline CDR1 reads SEHNR; CDR2 reads FQNEAQ (reference sequence). This chain's CDR3 is CASSLTDRGNEKLFF. The CDR3, as DNA: TGTGCCAGCAGCTTAACCGACCGGGGTAATGAAAAACTGTTTTTT. Full variable domain (remainder filled in from reference TRBV7-9 and TRBJ1-4): DTGVSQNPRHKITKRGQNVTFRCDPISEHNRLYWYRQTLGQGPEFLTYFQNEAQLEKSRLLSDRFSAERPKGSFSTLEIQRTEQGDSAMYLCASSLTDRGNEKLFFGSGTQLSVL.